These 8 T cell receptor beta chains came from one sample sequenced in a study of blood T cell repertoires in COVID-19. The table came from immunoSEQ multiplex PCR; TCRdb's copy has only in-frame clones and leaves some out. This sample yields about 200,000 clones, of which 75% to 95% are seen a single time; 0.5% to 0.55% belongs to the top ten. What was sequenced was peripheral blood. Receptors originate from a man over 45 with acute or convalescent COVID-19.

The chain recombines TRBV3-1 (or the pseudogene TRBV3-2) with TRBJ2-7, with 8 nucleotides matching TRBD2. The germline V gene has CDR1 LGHDT and CDR2 YNNKEL (reference sequence). Losses at the gene ends were 5 bases for V and 2 bases for J; bases not matched to a gene: 2. The CDR3 length is 13 residues. This CDR3 reads CASSASGPYEQYF. The CDR3 DNA reads TGTGCCAGCAGCGCTAGCGGGCCCTACGAGCAGTACTTC.

The sample holds one count of this clone. The rearrangement uses TRBV10-3 and TRBJ1-1, with D possibly TRBD1 on 6 matching bases. V lost 6 bases and J 8 bases, leaving 19 bases between the germline ends. CDR1 and CDR2 from the germline V gene are ENHRY and SYGVKD. This CDR3 region has 14 residues. CDR3 DNA: TGTGCCATCAGAAGTGTATCGAAGGGGACAGAAGCTTTCTTT. Its protein product is CAIRSVSKGTEAFF.

The chain is built from TRBV6-1 and TRBJ1-4, with 8 bases identical to TRBD1. CDR3 size: 16 residues. Germline loops: CDR1 MNHNS, CDR2 SASEGT. The trim removed 3 bases at V and 6 bases at J, leaving 9 bases unmatched. CDR3 residues: CASSDAGGGVHEKLFF. CDR3 coding DNA: TGTGCCAGCAGTGACGCAGGGGGCGGGGTACATGAAAAACTGTTTTTT.

The CDR3 sequence: CASSYWQYNEQFF. The CDR3 DNA follows: TGTGCCAGCAGTTACTGGCAGTACAATGAGCAGTTCTTC. This sequence joins TRBV6-5 and TRBJ2-1; D not resolved. Germline values: CDR1 MNHEY, CDR2 SVGAGI. The CDR3 spans 13 residues. Trimming cost V 1 base and J 4 bases, with 5 bases left between them.

This clone was detected only once. The chain carries TRBV4-1 and TRBJ2-3; D not certain. Germline V gene data show CDR1 as MGHRA and CDR2 as YSYEKL. The CDR3 loop spans 14 amino acids. V lost 0 bases, J lost 4 bases, and 8 bases lay in between. The CDR3 here is CASSQEAVPDTQYF. CDR3 sequence (DNA): TGCGCCAGCAGCCAAGAGGCAGTACCAGATACGCAGTATTTT.

The chain is built from TRBV19 and TRBJ2-3; TRBD1 matches at 7 bases. The CDR3 runs to 12 residues. CDR1 is LNHDA and CDR2 is SQIVND in the germline V gene (reference sequence). Germline trimming cut 4 bases from V and 9 bases from J; bases unmatched to any gene: 4. The CDR3 bases are TGTGCCAGTAGTAGGGACAGTCCGACGCAGTATTTT. It encodes CASSRDSPTQYF. Full variable domain (missing parts from reference TRBV19 and TRBJ2-3): DGGITQSPKYLFRKEGQNVTLSCEQNLNHDAMYWYRQDPGQGLRLIYYSQIVNDFQKGDIAEGYSVSREKKESFPLTVTSAQKNPTAFYLCASSRDSPTQYFGPGTRLTVL.

This chain uses TRBV28 with TRBJ2-2; TRBD2 agrees at 7 bases. This CDR3 comprises 19 residues. V lost 2 bases, J lost 5 bases, and 17 bases stayed unmatched. Looked up from germline, CDR1 is MDHEN and CDR2 is SYDVKM. This CDR3 reads CASSLAPYSREAQTGELFF. The DNA of the CDR3 is TGTGCCAGCAGTTTAGCCCCCTATTCTCGGGAGGCCCAGACCGGGGAGCTGTTTTTT.

The chain is built from TRBV9 and TRBJ2-3, with 7 bases that match TRBD2. The CDR3 contains 16 residues. Germline values: CDR1 SGDLS, CDR2 YYNGEE. Unmatched junction bases numbered 11, after V lost 2 bases and J lost 5 bases. The CDR3 loop reads CASSVGLGGRQDTQYF. CDR3 nucleotides: TGTGCCAGCAGCGTTGGACTAGGAGGGCGTCAAGATACGCAGTATTTT.